This T cell receptor beta chain was identified in a study of T cells in localized non-small cell lung cancer. Regarding this clone: Its specificity is unknown.

The CDR3 is 14 amino acids. The V and J ends lost 5 bases and 2 bases, in that order; junction bases with no gene match: 3. Germline lookup yields CDR1 SEHNR and CDR2 FQNEAQ (reference sequence). Whole-study results and caveats: Maximal T cell clonality occurred in uninvolved adjacent lung, with tumor ranking below it. In the blood, greater T cell density corresponded to longer overall survival. One tumor region alone was sequenced, and heterogeneity therefore remains possible. Among the top 100 tumor clones, a median around 60 appeared in adjacent lung.

The table came from immunoSEQ multiplex PCR; TCRdb's copy has only in-frame clones and leaves some out. Among 9,500 to 10,000 clones listed, roughly 88% were seen once. The material sequenced was peripheral blood, taken before any cancer treatment. The V gene is TRBV7-9, the J gene TRBJ1-3; 7 nucleotides agree with TRBD1. The source of this sequence is a male donor older than 55 with stage III squamous cell lung carcinoma. CDR3 sequence reads: CASSLTGAGNTIYF. For the CDR3, the DNA is TGTGCCAGCAGCCTTACAGGGGCTGGAAACACCATATATTTT.